This passage covers 29 T cell receptor beta chains from one sample sequenced in a study of OX40 agonist ivuxolimab in advanced cancers. Sequencing was performed with immunoSEQ multiplex PCR; in TCRdb, only in-frame clones are kept and a portion is missing. The repertoire consists of 75,000 to 90,000 clones, with approximately 90% occurring once and the leading ten covering around 2.8%. The source was CD4+ or CD8+ T cells sorted from blood, collected in a trial of the OX40 agonist ivuxolimab. The source of these receptors is an adult with an advanced solid tumor such as melanoma, head and neck, liver or kidney cancer.

This chain uses TRBV4-1 with TRBJ2-3; 15 bases agree with TRBD2. Germline V lookup: CDR1 MGHRA, CDR2 YSYEKL. The ends lost 4 bases at V and 6 bases at J; junction bases unmatched: 17. The CDR3 covers 20 residues. CDR3 loop: CASSRTTWTGTSGGSDTQYF. The CDR3, as DNA: TGCGCCAGCAGCCGAACGACATGGACAGGGACTAGCGGGGGGTCGGATACGCAGTATTTT.

This chain links TRBV28 with TRBJ1-4, with D perhaps TRBD1 (5 bases). V was shortened by 4 bases and J by 8 bases, with 14 bases between the two germline ends. The CDR3 is made up of 14 amino acids. Germline CDR1 reads MDHEN; CDR2 reads SYDVKM. CDR3 in DNA: TGTGCCAGCAGTTCCGGGACGGGGAGAGAAAAACTGTTTTTT. Residues: CASSSGTGREKLFF. The full variable domain, its missing parts supplied by reference TRBV28 and TRBJ1-4, is DVKVTQSSRYLVKRTGEKVFLECVQDMDHENMFWYRQDPGLGLRLIYFSYDVKMKEKGDIPEGYSVSREKKERFSLILESASTNQTSMYLCASSSGTGREKLFFGSGTQLSVL.

Here the CDR3 DNA reads TGTGCCAGCAGCTGGGGGGGAAGCGCTGAAGCTTTCTTT. Its translation: CASSWGGSAEAFF. The chain is built from TRBV11-2 and TRBJ1-1, with D perhaps TRBD1 (5 bases). The CDR3 covers 13 residues. Trimming took off 4 bases at V and 6 bases at J, with 12 bases between the two ends. Germline loops: CDR1 SGHAT, CDR2 FQNNGV.

V is TRBV4-2 and J is TRBJ1-2, with a weak D call TRBD1 (5 bases). CDR1 is LGHNA, CDR2 YNFKEQ, per germline. The CDR3 covers 15 residues. The V end was cut by 4 bases, the J end by 4 bases, with 16 bases between. This CDR3 reads CASSPSSEGSYGYTF. CDR3 sequence (DNA): TGTGCCAGCAGCCCCTCTTCAGAGGGGAGCTATGGCTACACCTTC.

This rearrangement joins TRBV6-5 to TRBJ1-5, with D hard to call. V lost 6 bases, J lost 2 bases, and 11 bases lay in between. There are 14 residues in the CDR3. Germline V gene lookup returns CDR1 MNHEY and CDR2 SVGAGI. CDR3 region: CASSVRLGNQPQHF. CDR3 sequence (DNA): TGTGCCAGCAGCGTCCGGTTGGGCAATCAGCCCCAGCATTTT.

The chain couples TRBV11-2 to TRBJ2-7; D is unclear. Trimming took 3 bases from V and 7 from J, leaving 7 bases between them. The CDR3 is 11 residues long. The V gene's germline CDR1 is SGHAT and CDR2 FQNNGV. CDR3 in DNA: TGTGCCAGCAGCTTCCAGGTTGAGCAGTACTTC. This encodes CASSFQVEQYF.

This rearrangement joins TRBV4-1 to TRBJ1-1; D perhaps matches TRBD1 (6 bases). Trimming removed 5 bases from V and 3 bases from J, with 16 bases in between. This CDR3 region has 15 residues. Germline V gene data show CDR1 as MGHRA and CDR2 as YSYEKL. The chain's CDR3 is CASSTRTAGDTEAFF. The CDR3 coding sequence is TGCGCCAGCAGCACTCGGACAGCGGGGGACACTGAAGCTTTCTTT.

For this clone: Other DNA sequences in the sample encode the same CDR3. The rearrangement uses TRBV5-1 and TRBJ2-3, with D unclear. The CDR3 is made up of 13 amino acids. Germline V gives CDR1 SGHRS, CDR2 YFSETQ. Trimming took off 0 bases at V and 3 bases at J, with 5 bases between the two ends. This chain's CDR3 is CASSLAGTDTQYF. DNA of the CDR3: TGCGCCAGCAGCTTGGCCGGGACAGATACGCAGTATTTT.

This rearrangement joins TRBV2 to TRBJ1-1; D unclear. Trimming stripped 3 bases from V and 8 bases from J, with 10 bases between. The CDR3 runs to 12 residues. Germline V CDR1 and CDR2: SNHLY, FYNNEI. CDR3 loop: CASSEEQTEAFF. CDR3 DNA: TGTGCCAGCAGTGAGGAACAGACCGAAGCTTTCTTT. Looking up the rest from reference TRBV2 and TRBJ1-1 gives the full variable domain: EPEVTQTPSHQVTQMGQEVILRCVPISNHLYFYWYRQILGQKVEFLVSFYNNEISEKSEIFDDQFSVERPDGSNFTLKIRSTKLEDSAMYFCASSEEQTEAFFGQGTRLTVV.

This chain uses TRBV6-1 with TRBJ2-5; 9 bases match TRBD2. This CDR3 comprises 14 residues. Trimming took 6 bases from V and 5 from J; bases not matched to a gene: 7. Germline V gene data show CDR1 as MNHNS and CDR2 as SASEGT. The CDR3 DNA follows: TGTGCCAGCAGCCGATTAGCGGGAGCGGAGACCCAGTACTTC. Its protein product is CASSRLAGAETQYF.

The CDR3 nucleotides are TGTGCCAGCAGCTTAGAACAGGGGAGTCCTGGGGCCAACGTCCTGACTTTC. It translates to CASSLEQGSPGANVLTF. The chain carries TRBV7-2 and TRBJ2-6, with 7 bases aligning to TRBD1. The CDR3 covers 17 residues. The germline CDR1 and CDR2 sequences are SGHTA and FQGNSA. V shed 1 base, J shed 2 bases, and the junction held 5 bases outside the gene matches. Filled out from reference TRBV7-2 and TRBJ2-6, the complete variable domain reads GAGVSQSPSNKVTEKGKDVELRCDPISGHTALYWYRQSLGQGLEFLIYFQGNSAPDKSGLPSDRFSAERTGGSVSTLTIQRTQQEDSAVYLCASSLEQGSPGANVLTFGAGSRLTVL.

This clone was counted only a few times. The DNA of the CDR3 is TGTGCCAGCAGCCTTGGTGGGACTAAAGGCTACGAGCAGTACTTC. Residues: CASSLGGTKGYEQYF. This chain links TRBV5-4 with TRBJ2-7; 7 nucleotides line up with TRBD2. V shed 4 bases, J shed 3 bases, and the junction held 10 bases outside the gene matches. Germline values: CDR1 SGHNT, CDR2 YYREEE (reference sequence). This CDR3 has 15 residues. The variable domain in full, completed from reference TRBV5-4 and TRBJ2-7, reads ETGVTQSPTHLIKTRGQQVTLRCSSQSGHNTVSWYQQALGQGPQFIFQYYREEENGRGNFPPRFSGLQFPNYSSELNVNALELDDSALYLCASSLGGTKGYEQYFGPGTRLTVT.

The V call is TRBV2, the J call TRBJ2-5, with 11 bases lining up with TRBD1. The V gene end was trimmed by 6 bases and the J gene end by 5 bases; junction bases not matched to a gene: 8. This CDR3 comprises 15 residues. Germline V gives CDR1 SNHLY, CDR2 FYNNEI. The CDR3 coding sequence is TGTGCCAGCAGCTGGGGACAGGGGGTGTGGGAGACCCAGTACTTC. The encoded protein is CASSWGQGVWETQYF.

V is TRBV29-1 and J is TRBJ1-2; D remains unclear. This CDR3 region has 14 residues. V lost 4 bases, J lost 3 bases, and 15 bases lay in between. Germline V lookup: CDR1 SQVTM, CDR2 ANQGSEA. CDR3 sequence (DNA): TGCAGCGTTGCCCCCTATCTCATGGACTATGGCTACACCTTC. Amino acids: CSVAPYLMDYGYTF.

The chain combines TRBV5-1 with TRBJ2-1, with a weak D call TRBD2 (5 bases). The CDR3 contains 17 residues. V was clipped by 4 bases and J by 7 bases, with 24 bases between them. Germline CDR1 SGHRS, CDR2 YFSETQ. The CDR3 reads CASSLNLLGLTRNEQFF. For the CDR3, the DNA is TGCGCCAGCAGCCTAAATCTACTTGGACTTACTCGAAATGAGCAGTTCTTC. The whole variable domain, filled in from reference TRBV5-1 and TRBJ2-1, reads KAGVTQTPRYLIKTRGQQVTLSCSPISGHRSVSWYQQTPGQGLQFLFEYFSETQRNKGNFPGRFSGRQFSNSRSEMNVSTLELGDSALYLCASSLNLLGLTRNEQFFGPGTRLTVL.

This chain connects TRBV18 to TRBJ1-2; TRBD1 matches 11 bases. Germline values: CDR1 KGHSH, CDR2 LQKENI. This CDR3 has 17 amino acids. The J segment lost 6 bases and the V segment lost 6 bases, leaving 15 bases of the junction unmatched. As DNA, the CDR3 is TGTGCCAGCTCCCCGAGAGATACCCGGGACAGGGGGAATGGCTACACCTTC. Protein sequence: CASSPRDTRDRGNGYTF.

J is TRBJ1-5 and V is TRBV7-8; D ambiguous. V shed 0 bases and J shed 0 bases, with 9 bases lying between them. The CDR3 is 16 amino acids. Germline loops: CDR1 SGHVS, CDR2 FQNEAQ. The CDR3 DNA follows: TGTGCCAGCAGCTTAGCGGAAGGCCATAGCAATCAGCCCCAGCATTTT. Its protein is CASSLAEGHSNQPQHF. Based on the CDR3 plus reference TRBV7-8 and TRBJ1-5, the full variable domain is GAGVSQSPRYKVAKRGQDVALRCDPISGHVSLFWYQQALGQGPEFLTYFQNEAQLDKSGLPSDRFFAERPEGSVSTLKIQRTQQEDSAVYLCASSLAEGHSNQPQHFGDGTRLSIL.

The chain's CDR3 is CASSLAQDSPLHF. CDR3 nucleotide sequence: TGTGCCAGCAGCTTAGCGCAGGACTCACCCCTCCACTTT. The chain recombines TRBV7-9 with TRBJ1-6; no definite D call. The ends were cut back, 0 bases at V and 10 bases at J, with 7 bases in the middle. Germline V CDR1 and CDR2: SEHNR, FQNEAQ (reference sequence). This CDR3 is built from 13 residues.

This sequence joins TRBV7-2 and TRBJ1-2, with 9 bases aligning to TRBD1. J was trimmed by 4 bases and V by 1 base; bases with no gene match: 4. Germline V gene sequence: CDR1 SGHTA, CDR2 FQGNSA. CDR3 length: 15 amino acids. CDR3 nucleotide sequence: TGTGCCAGCAGCTTAGTGGGGACAGGGAGCTATGGCTACACCTTC. The encoded protein is CASSLVGTGSYGYTF.

The genes are TRBV30 and TRBJ2-7; no clear D gene. The germline V gene has CDR1 GTSNPN and CDR2 SVGIG (reference sequence). With 1 base removed from V and 3 bases from J, the gap between germline ends came to 13 bases. The CDR3 has 14 residues. The CDR3 is CAWSASGNDYEQYF. The CDR3 bases are TGTGCCTGGAGTGCTAGTGGGAATGACTACGAGCAGTACTTC.

V is TRBV4-1 and J is TRBJ1-2; TRBD1 matches 9 bases. CDR1 is MGHRA and CDR2 is YSYEKL in the germline V gene. The CDR3 covers 15 residues. Trimming at V came to 6 bases and at J to 4 bases, leaving 9 bases not matched to a gene. Written as DNA, the CDR3 is TGCGCCAGCAGGTCACGACAGGGGGTGCGCTATGGCTACACCTTC. The encoded protein is CASRSRQGVRYGYTF.

V and J are TRBV5-5 and TRBJ1-1, with D perhaps TRBD1 (6 bases). V lost 6 bases and J lost 7, with 13 bases in between. This CDR3 comprises 12 residues. Germline V gene data show CDR1 as SGHKS and CDR2 as YYEKEE (reference sequence). Here the CDR3 DNA reads TGTGCCAGCACCTTACAGGGTAATGAAGCTTTCTTT. Translating it yields CASTLQGNEAFF.

This chain joins TRBV5-4 and TRBJ1-5; the D is unclear. This CDR3 is built from 13 residues. Germline V gene data show CDR1 as SGHNT and CDR2 as YYREEE (reference sequence). Trimming removed 0 bases from V and 7 bases from J, with 8 bases in between. In nucleotides, the CDR3 is TGTGCCAGCAGCTTGGCGCCTGAACAGCCCCAGCATTTT. This codes for CASSLAPEQPQHF.

The chain joins TRBV11-2 to TRBJ1-2; 8 positions match TRBD1. Germline CDR1 and CDR2: SGHAT and FQNNGV. The length of the CDR3 is 14 residues. V lost 2 bases and J lost 5; bases outside the gene matches: 4. CDR3 in amino acids: CASSLFRGPYGYTF. As DNA, the CDR3 is TGTGCCAGCAGCTTATTCAGGGGGCCTTATGGCTACACCTTC.

This clone was seen a few times. The J gene is TRBJ1-1, the V gene TRBV18; D is perhaps TRBD1 (5 bases). The CDR3 loop spans 14 amino acids. Trimming shortened V by 6 bases and J by 10 bases, and 21 bases separated the two germline ends. The germline V gene has CDR1 KGHSH and CDR2 LQKENI. CDR3 sequence (DNA): TGTGCCAGCTCTTCATGGAGAGACAGTACGAGAGCTTTCTTT. Protein: CASSSWRDSTRAFF.

The chain links TRBV11-2 to TRBJ1-2; 7 positions match TRBD1. The V and J ends lost 5 bases and 6 bases, in that order; junction bases with no gene match: 12. Germline loops: CDR1 SGHAT, CDR2 FQNNGV. This CDR3 contains 15 residues. The DNA of the CDR3 is TGTGCCAGCAGCCCCATCGGACAGGCGGGGGATGGCTACACCTTC. Translated, it gives CASSPIGQAGDGYTF.

The chain carries TRBV18 and TRBJ1-4; no reliable D call. V was clipped by 7 bases and J by 7 bases, with 16 bases between them. Germline CDR1 and CDR2: KGHSH and LQKENI. The CDR3 runs to 14 residues. CDR3 loop: CASLAGRRGEKLFF. Here the CDR3 DNA reads TGTGCCAGCTTAGCGGGCCGCCGAGGTGAAAAACTGTTTTTT.

The rearrangement uses TRBV2 and TRBJ2-7; no definite D call. Germline CDR1 is SNHLY and CDR2 is FYNNEI. The CDR3 extends over 13 amino acids. Trimming pared 2 bases from V and 6 bases from J, leaving 11 bases between. The CDR3 nucleotides are TGTGCCAGCAGTGAAAGACGGCGACTCGAGCAGTACTTC. Encoded protein: CASSERRRLEQYF.

V gene TRBV2 combines with J gene TRBJ1-2; possible D gene TRBD1, 5 bases. The germline V gene encodes CDR1 SNHLY and CDR2 FYNNEI. This CDR3 is 12 amino acids long. Trimming pared 5 bases from V and 8 bases from J, leaving 12 bases between. CDR3 bases: TGTGCCAGCAGTCCCGGGACTACGGGCTACACCTTC. Encoded protein: CASSPGTTGYTF.